Below are 24 T cell receptor beta chains sequenced from a single sample in a study of glioma-infiltrating T cells after dendritic cell vaccination. Time point described: after dendritic cell vaccination, including at tumor progression/relapse. The method was immunoSEQ multiplex PCR; TCRdb's version includes in-frame clones alone and lacks a portion of them. The data show about 110,000 clones, with 90% seen just once and approximately 3% held by the top ten. The specimen was blood, collected after dendritic cell vaccination. The receptors shown here come from a human donor with glioblastoma.

The chain combines TRBV6-5 with TRBJ2-3, with TRBD1 matching 7 bases. The CDR3 has 15 amino acids. In germline, CDR1 is MNHEY, CDR2 SVGAGI. The V and J ends lost 2 bases and 1 base, in that order; junction bases with no gene match: 3. The CDR3 loop is CASSYSGTGTDTQYF. CDR3 nucleotides: TGTGCCAGCAGTTACAGTGGGACAGGCACAGATACGCAGTATTTT.

The chain has TRBV29-1 and TRBJ2-6; 7 bases align to TRBD1. Germline loops: CDR1 SQVTM, CDR2 ANQGSEA. V lost 1 base, J lost 3 bases, and 6 bases stayed unmatched. CDR3 size: 16 residues. Here the CDR3 reads CSVEVLGGSGANVLTF. DNA for the CDR3: TGCAGCGTTGAAGTATTAGGGGGCAGTGGGGCCAACGTCCTGACTTTC.

The chain links TRBV6-4 to TRBJ2-3; D may be TRBD1 (5 bases). Germline assignment: CDR1 MRHNA and CDR2 SNTAGT. The V gene lost 6 bases and the J gene lost 3 bases, with 10 bases spanning the gap. CDR3 length equals 13 residues. The CDR3, as DNA: TGTGCCAGCAGGGGGCAGGGTACAGATACGCAGTATTTT. Its protein is CASRGQGTDTQYF.

The CDR3 DNA sequence: TGCGCCAGCAGCCACCTAGGGGGCCCAGCAGGAGAGACCCAGTACTTC. This gives the protein CASSHLGGPAGETQYF. This rearrangement joins TRBV4-1 to TRBJ2-5; TRBD1 agrees at 7 bases. Germline-derived CDR1 and CDR2 are MGHRA and YSYEKL. The trim removed 3 bases at V and 4 bases at J, leaving 11 bases unmatched. The CDR3 is 16 residues long.

V is TRBV4-2 and J is TRBJ2-1; D remains ambiguous. V lost 3 bases and J 4 bases, leaving 4 bases between the germline ends. This CDR3 spans 12 amino acids. Germline V gene sequence: CDR1 LGHNA, CDR2 YNFKEQ. The CDR3 DNA reads as TGTGCCAGCAGCCAGCGATACAATGAGCAGTTCTTC. This sequence encodes CASSQRYNEQFF.

V usage is TRBV4-1 and J usage is TRBJ2-5; a possible D gene is TRBD1 (5 bases). The CDR3 contains 15 residues. Trimming cost V 1 base and J 1 base, with 10 bases left between them. Per germline, CDR1 MGHRA and CDR2 YSYEKL. The CDR3 DNA reads as TGCGCCAGCAGCCAAGTAGGGCAGGGCCAAGAGACCCAGTACTTC. It yields the protein CASSQVGQGQETQYF.

The chain couples TRBV6-5 to TRBJ1-5; a possible D gene is TRBD1 (6 bases). Germline-derived CDR1 and CDR2 are MNHEY and SVGAGI. This CDR3 comprises 16 residues. The germline V and J ends were trimmed by 2 bases and 5 bases, with 16 bases remaining between them. Written as DNA, the CDR3 is TGTGCCAGCAGTTACCCGGGGGGCGCGGTGGATCAGCCCCAGCATTTT. Residues: CASSYPGGAVDQPQHF.

The rearrangement links TRBV6-1 to TRBJ2-2; D unclear. V lost 8 bases, J lost 3 bases, and 7 bases lay in between. This CDR3 is built from 12 residues. CDR1 is MNHNS, CDR2 SASEGT, per germline. CDR3 loop: CASPSDTGELFF. The CDR3 DNA is TGTGCCAGCCCATCGGACACCGGGGAGCTGTTTTTT.

The rearrangement links TRBV6-1 to TRBJ1-1, with TRBD1 matching over 9 bases. Germline lookup yields CDR1 MNHNS and CDR2 SASEGT. With V trimmed by 6 bases and J by 3 bases, 5 bases remained unmatched. The CDR3 spans 14 residues. The CDR3 sequence: CASRAGQGYTEAFF. Written as DNA, the CDR3 is TGTGCCAGCAGAGCGGGACAGGGATACACTGAAGCTTTCTTT.

This clone showed up just a few times. This chain links TRBV5-1 with TRBJ2-7, with TRBD1 matching over 10 bases. There are 15 residues in the CDR3. V trimming: 5 bases; J trimming: 7 bases; junction bases outside the gene matches: 12. CDR1 is SGHRS and CDR2 is YFSETQ in the germline V gene. This CDR3 is CASSLSGTGDSEQYF. CDR3 DNA sequence: TGCGCCAGCAGTTTGTCCGGGACAGGGGACTCGGAGCAGTACTTC.

This clone turned up a few times. In the same sample, other DNA sequences code for this CDR3. The chain combines TRBV12-5 with TRBJ1-1; tentatively, D is TRBD1 (6 bases). V was cut by 5 bases and J by 1 base, with 11 bases left in between. CDR1 and CDR2 from the germline V gene are LGHNT and FRNRAP. There are 14 residues in the CDR3. This chain's CDR3 is CASGPGTPNTEAFF. The CDR3 region has the DNA TGTGCTAGTGGTCCCGGGACACCGAACACTGAAGCTTTCTTT.

The chain has TRBV9 and TRBJ2-1; 8 positions agree with TRBD2. Germline CDR1 is SGDLS and CDR2 is YYNGEE. CDR3 length: 13 amino acids. The V segment lost 7 bases and the J segment 9 bases; nucleotides outside the gene matches: 9. The CDR3 reads CASRREGVTEQFF. The CDR3 DNA is TGTGCCAGCCGCCGGGAGGGGGTCACTGAGCAGTTCTTC.

The chain carries TRBV29-1 and TRBJ1-1; TRBD1 agrees at 8 bases. Germline lookup yields CDR1 SQVTM and CDR2 ANQGSEA. Losses at the gene ends were 7 bases for V and 1 base for J; bases not matched to a gene: 5. CDR3 size: 13 residues. In DNA, the CDR3 is TGCAGCGCCTCCGACAGGGGGAACACTGAAGCTTTCTTT. It is translated as CSASDRGNTEAFF.

The chain is built from TRBV7-2 and TRBJ2-3; the D gene is possibly TRBD1 (5 bases). The CDR3 has 16 amino acids. The germline V and J ends were trimmed by 5 bases and 0 bases, with 15 bases remaining between them. CDR1 is SGHTA and CDR2 is FQGNSA in the germline V gene. CDR3 amino acids: CASSRPRTPSTDTQYF. For the CDR3, the DNA is TGTGCCAGCAGCCGCCCGAGGACACCGAGCACAGATACGCAGTATTTT.

Points on this clone: Germline and junction disagree at one end, which may indicate a read error. Other DNA sequences from this sample encode an identical CDR3 as well. The chain has TRBV6-5 and TRBJ2-5; possibly TRBD2 for D (6 bases). CDR1 is MNHEY and CDR2 is SVGAGI in the germline V gene. The CDR3 length is 15 residues. The chain's CDR3 is CASSTNLGGLETQYF. The CDR3 DNA reads TGTGCTAGCAGTACCAATCTCGGGGGATTGGAGACCCAGTACTTC.

The chain uses TRBV30 and TRBJ2-3; a weak D match, TRBD1 (5 bases). V lost 3 bases and J 5 bases, leaving 9 bases between the germline ends. CDR1 is GTSNPN and CDR2 is SVGIG in the germline V gene (reference sequence). This CDR3 contains 12 residues. Here the CDR3 DNA reads TGTGCCTGGAGCATCCAGGGAGATACGCAGTATTTT. It is translated as CAWSIQGDTQYF.

The V and J genes are TRBV2 and TRBJ2-7; 9 nucleotides line up with TRBD2. Germline values: CDR1 SNHLY, CDR2 FYNNEI. There are 18 residues in the CDR3. The trim removed 3 bases at V and 0 bases at J, leaving 12 bases unmatched. CDR3 residues: CASSDWEREAFGSYEQYF. DNA of the CDR3: TGTGCCAGCAGTGATTGGGAGCGGGAGGCTTTCGGCTCCTACGAGCAGTACTTC.

V usage is TRBV7-6 and J usage is TRBJ2-7; D may be TRBD2 (5 bases). The CDR3 is 12 amino acids. V dropped 5 bases and J dropped 6 bases, with 11 bases sitting between them. Germline CDR1 and CDR2: SGHVS and FNYEAQ. The CDR3 DNA is TGTGCCAGCAGCCCGGGGTCCAGCGAGCAGTACTTC. Translated, it gives CASSPGSSEQYF. The variable domain in full, completed from reference TRBV7-6 and TRBJ2-7, reads GAGVSQSPRYKVTKRGQDVALRCDPISGHVSLYWYRQALGQGPEFLTYFNYEAQQDKSGLPNDRFSAERPEGSISTLTIQRTEQRDSAMYRCASSPGSSEQYFGPGTRLTVT.

This clone was recorded only once. The same CDR3 can be traced to other DNA sequences in this sample. The V gene is TRBV5-1, the J gene TRBJ2-5; 12 bases map to TRBD2. Per germline, CDR1 SGHRS and CDR2 YFSETQ. Trimming removed 0 bases from V and 1 base from J; junction bases left unmatched: 4. The CDR3 has 17 amino acids. The CDR3: CASSLAQLAGGQETQYF. The CDR3 coding sequence is TGCGCCAGCAGCTTGGCCCAACTAGCGGGGGGCCAAGAGACCCAGTACTTC.

This clone was seen a single time. The gene calls are TRBV7-3 and TRBJ2-5, with 10 bases that match TRBD2. Germline-derived CDR1 and CDR2 are SGHTA and FQGTGA. The V and J ends lost 0 bases and 2 bases, in that order; junction bases with no gene match: 9. CDR3 length: 18 residues. CDR3 in DNA: TGTGCCAGCAGCTTAACCGGGGGAGGAGCGGGGGGGCAAGAGACCCAGTACTTC. Its protein product is CASSLTGGGAGGQETQYF.

This sequence joins TRBV11-2 and TRBJ2-1; 10 positions match TRBD1. The J segment lost 4 bases and the V segment lost 5 bases, leaving 8 bases of the junction unmatched. CDR1 SGHAT and CDR2 FQNNGV come from the germline V gene. The CDR3 totals 16 residues. CDR3 in DNA: TGTGCCAGCAGCCCCCGGACAGGGGGGGGTTACAATGAGCAGTTCTTC. This codes for CASSPRTGGGYNEQFF. Variable domain in full (rest from reference TRBV11-2 and TRBJ2-1): EAGVAQSPRYKIIEKRQSVAFWCNPISGHATLYWYQQILGQGPKLLIQFQNNGVVDDSQLPKDRFSAERLKGVDSTLKIQPAKLEDSAVYLCASSPRTGGGYNEQFFGPGTRLTVL.

A few counts support this clone. The J gene is TRBJ1-2, the V gene TRBV5-8; 10 bases map to TRBD1. The CDR3 contains 13 residues. The junction had 4 bases not matched to a gene; V was cut back by 5 bases and J by 6 bases. CDR1 SGHTS and CDR2 YDEGEE come from the germline V gene. CDR3 in amino acids: CASRRTGGNGYTF. CDR3 coding DNA: TGTGCCAGCAGGAGGACAGGGGGGAATGGCTACACCTTC. Full variable domain (rest looked up from reference TRBV5-8 and TRBJ1-2): EAGVTQSPTHLIKTRGQQATLRCSPISGHTSVYWYQQALGLGLQFLLWYDEGEERNRGNFPPRFSGRQFPNYSSELNVNALELEDSALYLCASRRTGGNGYTFGSGTRLTVV.

This clone was seen once. This rearrangement joins TRBV2 to TRBJ2-5, with D tentatively TRBD2 (6 bases). Near its end, the DNA agrees better with TRBJ2-7, so the J call may be wrong. CDR1 and CDR2 (germline): SNHLY, FYNNEI. The CDR3 contains 14 residues. The CDR3 nucleotides are TGTGCCAGCAGCGGGGACTTTGCCGCCTACGAGCAGTACTTC. This gives the protein CASSGDFAAYEQYF.

The V call is TRBV6-1, the J call TRBJ2-1; a possible D gene is TRBD1 (5 bases). This CDR3 contains 12 residues. Germline values: CDR1 MNHNS, CDR2 SASEGT. The V and J ends lost 7 bases and 10 bases respectively, with 14 bases between them. As DNA, the CDR3 is TGTGCCAGCAACTCCGGACATTACGAGCAGTTCTTC. Protein product: CASNSGHYEQFF.